The clone carrying this T cell receptor (beta chain) was counted a single time. How the authors handled the data: The authors estimated nucleated cell counts from reference gene primer amplification. Produced via immunoSEQ multiplex PCR; TCRdb's table is partial and in-frame only. The D gene and trimming were derived from the DNA, and the V and J assignments and clone size from that table. The sample has nearly 90,000 clones, around 88% seen once. Germline loops: CDR1 WNHNN, CDR2 SYGVQD (reference sequence). V was trimmed by 3 bases and J by 4 bases, leaving 9 bases between them. The CDR3 sequence is 14 residues long. These data are taken from a study of blood T cell repertoires in COVID-19. Across the whole study: Material from acute and convalescent COVID-19 was sourced from the United States, Italy and Spain. Nucleic acid was either cDNA or gDNA, and it came from T cells, B-cell-depleted T cells, or PBMCs.

Sequencing was performed on peripheral blood. The chain is built from TRBV10-1 and TRBJ2-2, with a tentative D call TRBD1 (5 bases). The receptor's source is a man aged 55 to 70 with acute or convalescent COVID-19. Written as DNA, the CDR3 is TGCGCCAGCAGTGAACACAGGAGCACCGGGGAGCTGTTTTTT. This codes for CASSEHRSTGELFF.